This passage covers 14 T cell receptor beta chains from one sample sequenced in a study of blood T cell repertoires in COVID-19. Profiled with immunoSEQ multiplex PCR; TCRdb holds only in-frame clones, not every one. Here the sample spans 17,000 or so clones, 78% being singletons. The sample consisted of peripheral blood. These receptors originate from a man aged 60 to 69 with active or convalescent COVID-19.

In its sample, this clone was seen a few times. The chain joins TRBV19 to TRBJ1-1; possible D gene TRBD1, 6 bases. CDR1 LNHDA and CDR2 SQIVND come from the germline V gene (reference sequence). Trimming shortened V by 5 bases and J by 4 bases, and 11 bases separated the two germline ends. This CDR3 has 13 amino acids. The CDR3 region has the DNA TGTGCCAGTAGTTTACAGGGTTTCACTGAAGCTTTCTTT. It codes for CASSLQGFTEAFF.

The chain couples TRBV29-1 to TRBJ2-3; 10 nucleotides line up with TRBD2. The V and J ends lost 2 bases and 2 bases, in that order; junction bases with no gene match: 7. This CDR3 is built from 16 residues. Germline CDR1 reads SQVTM; CDR2 reads ANQGSEA. CDR3 DNA: TGCAGCGTTGAATACCCTAGCGGGAGCAACACAGATACGCAGTATTTT. It yields the protein CSVEYPSGSNTDTQYF.

This sequence joins TRBV6-5 and TRBJ2-1; 7 bases align to TRBD2. Per the germline V gene, CDR1 is MNHEY and CDR2 is SVGAGI. This CDR3 is 16 amino acids long. V lost 4 bases to trimming and J lost 7 bases; unmatched junction nucleotides: 13. In nucleotides, the CDR3 is TGTGCCAGCAGTTCCTTCACGACTAGCCGGGGGAATGAGCAGTTCTTC. This sequence encodes CASSSFTTSRGNEQFF.

The chain joins TRBV15 to TRBJ1-5; TRBD1 matches 8 bases. From germline, CDR1 is LNHNV and CDR2 YYDKDF (reference sequence). The junction had 11 bases not matched to a gene; V was cut back by 9 bases and J by 7 bases. The CDR3 consists of 14 residues. Here the CDR3 reads CATMRDRGRQPQHF. The DNA of the CDR3 is TGTGCCACTATGAGAGACAGGGGTCGACAGCCCCAGCATTTT.

V usage is TRBV7-9 and J usage is TRBJ1-2; 7 bases map to TRBD1. The CDR3 runs 15 residues. Germline trimming cut 5 bases from V and 6 bases from J; bases unmatched to any gene: 12. Per germline, CDR1 SEHNR and CDR2 FQNEAQ (reference sequence). In DNA, the CDR3 is TGTGCCAGCAGCCTAGGGGCCGACAGGGCTGATGGCTACACCTTC. This translates into CASSLGADRADGYTF.

This chain uses TRBV28 with TRBJ1-5; a weak D match, TRBD1 (5 bases). The CDR3 runs 15 residues. Between the trimmed V and J ends, which lost 6 bases and 2 bases, there was a span of 14 bases. From germline, CDR1 is MDHEN and CDR2 SYDVKM. CDR3 nucleotides: TGTGCCAGCAGCTCTTGGGGGGAGGGCAATCAGCCCCAGCATTTT. This codes for CASSSWGEGNQPQHF.

The chain couples TRBV10-3 to TRBJ1-6; D call uncertain. This CDR3 region has 14 residues. V lost 3 bases to trimming and J lost 10 bases, with 13 bases between them. Per the germline V gene, CDR1 is ENHRY and CDR2 is SYGVKD. CDR3 residues: CAISDDSLSSPLHF. The CDR3 DNA reads as TGTGCCATCAGTGATGATAGTTTGAGCTCACCCCTCCACTTT.

V usage is TRBV27 and J usage is TRBJ2-7; D is possibly TRBD2 (7 bases). Trimming left V 0 bases short and J 5 bases short, with 11 bases between. The CDR3 covers 14 residues. Per germline, CDR1 MNHEY and CDR2 SMNVEV (reference sequence). DNA of the CDR3: TGTGCCAGCAGTTTATCAACGGGGGGCGACGAGCAGTACTTC. Its protein product is CASSLSTGGDEQYF.

The chain's CDR3 is CASSEQGIADTQYF. The CDR3 DNA sequence: TGCGCCAGCAGTGAGCAGGGAATAGCAGATACGCAGTATTTT. This chain uses TRBV10-2 with TRBJ2-3; weak D call: TRBD1 (5 bases). Deletions cut 2 bases from V and 4 bases from J, with 10 bases between. The CDR3 loop spans 14 amino acids. The germline V gene has CDR1 WSHSY and CDR2 SAAADI.

J is TRBJ2-3 and V is TRBV30; TRBD2 might be the D (6 bases). The CDR3 loop spans 18 amino acids. V dropped 2 bases and J dropped 6 bases, with 27 bases sitting between them. Per the germline V gene, CDR1 is GTSNPN and CDR2 is SVGIG (reference sequence). The CDR3 loop is CAWSKRRDPKRGRDTQYF. CDR3 in DNA: TGTGCCTGGAGTAAACGGAGGGACCCCAAGAGGGGTAGGGATACGCAGTATTTT.

The table lists this clone with a few counts. J is TRBJ2-7 and V is TRBV5-1; D might be TRBD2 (5 bases). This CDR3 is 12 amino acids long. Germline CDR1 and CDR2: SGHRS and YFSETQ. Deletions cut 4 bases from V and 6 bases from J, with 11 bases between. CDR3 in DNA: TGCGCCAGCAGCCCCCGGGGAGTCGAGCAGTACTTC. Its translation is CASSPRGVEQYF.

The V call is TRBV9, the J call TRBJ2-3; D is unresolved. V shed 7 bases and J shed 0 bases, with 9 bases lying between them. Per the germline V gene, CDR1 is SGDLS and CDR2 is YYNGEE. The length of the CDR3 is 13 residues. The CDR3 bases are TGTGCCAGCGAGTTCTTTAGCACAGATACGCAGTATTTT. Translation: CASEFFSTDTQYF.

As regards this clone: At one boundary the junction diverges from the germline segment, which might be a read error. This chain connects TRBV11-2 to TRBJ1-5; maybe TRBD1 (5 bases). CDR1 SGHAT and CDR2 FQNNGV come from the germline V gene. This CDR3 contains 15 residues. The CDR3 coding sequence is TGTGCCAGCAGCTTCGGGGGGGACCGCAAACAGCCCCAGCATTTT. Protein sequence: CASSFGGDRKQPQHF. The full variable domain, rest sourced from reference TRBV11-2 and TRBJ1-5, is EAGVAQSPRYKIIEKRQSVAFWCNPISGHATLYWYQQILGQGPKLLIQFQNNGVVDDSQLPKDRFSAERLKGVDSTLKIQPAKLEDSAVYLCASSFGGDRKQPQHFGDGTRLSIL.

This chain joins TRBV5-4 and TRBJ2-4, with a tentative D call TRBD1 (6 bases). CDR1 is SGHNT, CDR2 YYREEE, per germline (reference sequence). CDR3 length equals 15 residues. Trimming left V 4 bases short and J 6 bases short, with 17 bases between. CDR3 nucleotides: TGTGCCAGCAGCGGGGGCGGCGACCGATCAAACATTCAGTACTTC. This translates into CASSGGGDRSNIQYF.